This T cell receptor beta chain was captured in a study of blood T cell repertoires in COVID-19 (dated by TCRdb to between 2020 and 2021). Regarding the research as a whole: Collaborator samples came from the United States, Italy and Spain and covered acute and convalescent phases of COVID-19. The material from the prospective study consisted of cDNA or gDNA derived from T cells, B-cell-depleted T cells, or PBMCs. Deeply sampled blood TCRbeta repertoires from subjects exposed to, actively infected with, or recovered from COVID-19 were included in the dataset. The repertoires were released in a freely available public database meant as a resource for research on the immune response to SARS-CoV-2. Samples came from the ongoing ImmuneRACE study (first 160 participants) plus 1,254 subjects from 6 global collaborators. Sample metadata almost always included a de-identified subject ID, COVID-19 status, age in years and sex. Where available, HLA class I and class II types were taken from metadata supplied by the sample provider and were not determined by assay-based typing. The paper's findings and limits, for the study overall: The amount of clinical and demographic metadata varied by source and participant and was provided uncurated.

The count of this clone is one. No antigen is known for it. Base qualities are not provided; no much larger clone lies one nucleotide away. TCRbeta CDR3 regions were amplified from genomic DNA by means of the immunoSEQ Assay, a bias-controlled multiplex PCR. Concerning the study's data processing: The number of nucleated cells in each sample was estimated by amplification of reference gene primers within the assay. Sequence reads were collapsed and filtered to measure the absolute abundance of every unique TCRbeta CDR3 rearrangement. Productive Simpson clonality was computed per sample as the square root of Simpson's diversity index over productive rearrangements. TCRdb stores this immuneACCESS table with in-frame sequences only. Part of the clones is absent; in the studies checked, under half of the shortfall reflects unresolved V genes, and no reason is known for the rest. V, J and clone size were drawn from that table, and D and trimming were deduced from the DNA. The sample data list tens of thousands of clones, and about 93% of these were observed just once. Of the sample, about a sixth is held by the ten largest clones.

The collaborating institutions used their own protocols to collect whole blood in K2EDTA tubes. Collaborator samples were shipped for TCRbeta analysis as frozen whole blood, isolated PBMCs, or DNA extracted from either sample type. CDR1 and CDR2 were assigned from the germline V gene as LGHNA and YNFKEQ. The germline ends are 10 bases apart after V is trimmed by 3 bases and J by 2 bases. The CDR3 has 14 amino acids, counting the end cysteine and phenylalanine. CDR3 DNA only is kept here, 42 bases in frame from base 1. The sequence was obtained from an older man with acute or convalescent COVID-19. The sequence joins TRBV4-2 to TRBJ2-5; the D gene remains uncertain. Material for sequencing was peripheral blood. The DNA is TGTGCCAGCAGCCACAAAGAGTGGCAAGAGACCCAGTACTTC. The encoded protein is CASSHKEWQETQYF.